This T cell receptor beta chain was sequenced during a study of human T cells and chemical hapten exposure. Looking at the study overall: Cases of alopecia areata, totalis or universalis occurred in a predominantly female patient group. It was small differences in pooled library volume that mainly caused per-sample TCR yields to vary.

The study's findings and limits: Relative to control repertoires, expanded TCRs gave rise to significantly more large CDR3 similarity clusters.

Attachment of unique molecular identifiers to individual cDNA molecules was performed in the library. One entry per CDR3 protein results from TCRdb running MiXCR on the RACE reads. The data hold fewer than 70,000 distinct CDR3 sequences, with 9.5% to 13% observed a single time. CDR3 length: 13 residues. With 8 bases removed from V and 1 base from J, the gap between germline ends came to 11 bases. Looked up from germline, CDR1 is SNHLY and CDR2 is FYNNEI. This clonotype was observed at least ten times. Its antigen is still unknown. Time point described: pre-sensitization, week 0. Regarding treatment: therapeutic diphenylcyclopropenone sensitization with weekly scalp DPC.

The genes are TRBV2 and TRBJ1-1; D might be TRBD1 (6 bases). The sequence came from a woman aged 45-60 years with alopecia areata. Some clones in this sample may be carry-over from other donors' samples. The sample consisted of whole blood, taken in connection with sensitization to the hapten diphenylcyclopropenone (DPC). CDR3 region: CASQTGANTEAFF. Here the CDR3 DNA reads TGTGCCAGCCAGACGGGGGCGAACACTGAAGCTTTCTTT.